A single sample gave rise to the 20 T cell receptor beta chains below, sequenced in a study of beta chain features in type 1 diabetes. Study results and caveats: There was a moderate but significant shortening of TCRB CDR3s in all four CD4+ subsets of Type 1 diabetes patients.

What was sequenced were expressed TCRB transcripts, since all of the isolated RNA had been reverse transcribed. TCRdb keeps only in-frame clones here, not all; method: immunoSEQ multiplex PCR. The sample lists a few hundred thousand clones, around 10% occurring once. These receptors' targets are unknown. Sequenced input: central memory CD4+ T cells from blood. All receptors come from a man aged 25 to 40 with type 1 diabetes.

This clone came up a few times. V gene TRBV29-1 combines with J gene TRBJ1-3; a weak D match, TRBD1 (6 bases). V was clipped by 3 bases and J by 4 bases, with 13 bases between them. The CDR3 runs 14 residues. Per germline, CDR1 SQVTM and CDR2 ANQGSEA. CDR3 in amino acids: CSVDQTGSGNTIYF. CDR3 in DNA: TGCAGCGTTGATCAGACAGGTTCCGGAAACACCATATATTTT. Full variable domain (rest looked up from reference TRBV29-1 and TRBJ1-3): SAVISQKPSRDICQRGTSLTIQCQVDSQVTMMFWYRQQPGQSLTLIATANQGSEATYESGFVIDKFPISRPNLTFSTLTVSNMSPEDSSIYLCSVDQTGSGNTIYFGEGSWLTVV.

The chain uses TRBV6-6 and TRBJ1-4, with D unresolved. This CDR3 is built from 16 residues. Trimming shortened V by 4 bases and J by 9 bases, and 21 bases separated the two germline ends. Per the germline V gene, CDR1 is MNHNY and CDR2 is SVGAGI (reference sequence). CDR3 amino acids: CASSFASTTTSQKLFF. For the CDR3, the DNA is TGTGCCAGCAGTTTCGCCTCCACTACCACGAGTCAAAAACTGTTTTTT.

This clone was seen many times. This sample includes further DNA sequences coding for the same CDR3. V gene TRBV7-9 combines with J gene TRBJ2-5; D is undetermined. CDR3 length: 13 residues. Germline V gives CDR1 SEHNR, CDR2 FQNEAQ (reference sequence). With 3 bases removed from V and 0 bases from J, the gap between germline ends came to 5 bases. The CDR3 region has the DNA TGTGCCAGCAGCTTGGGGTACCAAGAGACCCAGTACTTC. As protein: CASSLGYQETQYF.

The V call is TRBV6-1, the J call TRBJ2-1, with 13 bases that match TRBD2. The CDR3 totals 14 residues. The junction had 6 bases not matched to a gene; V was cut back by 7 bases and J by 9 bases. Germline CDR1 MNHNS, CDR2 SASEGT. Here the CDR3 reads CASNSGLAGREQFF. The CDR3 coding sequence is TGTGCCAGCAACTCGGGACTAGCGGGGCGTGAGCAGTTCTTC.

The chain links TRBV7-9 to TRBJ1-4; D not certain. Germline lookup yields CDR1 SEHNR and CDR2 FQNEAQ (reference sequence). The CDR3 loop spans 15 amino acids. V lost 4 bases, J lost 0 bases, and 9 bases lay in between. Here the CDR3 DNA reads TGTGCCAGCAGCTGGGTACAGACAACTAATGAAAAACTGTTTTTT. Translating it yields CASSWVQTTNEKLFF.

This clone was detected only a few times. The gene calls are TRBV27 and TRBJ2-5, with 10 bases matching TRBD2. The V gene's germline CDR1 is MNHEY and CDR2 SMNVEV (reference sequence). After removal of 5 bases from V and 2 bases from J, the junction contained 8 bases not matched to a gene. The CDR3 covers 16 residues. CDR3 nucleotide sequence: TGTGCCAGCAGTCAGGGACTAGCGAGAAAACAAGAGACCCAGTACTTC. Residues: CASSQGLARKQETQYF.

This clone was found a few times. V gene TRBV6-1 combines with J gene TRBJ1-5; perhaps TRBD1 as D (6 bases). The CDR3 covers 14 residues. Between the trimmed V and J ends, which lost 8 bases and 6 bases, there was a span of 17 bases. Germline V gene lookup returns CDR1 MNHNS and CDR2 SASEGT. The CDR3 nucleotides read TGTGCCAGCTATATTACAGGGCAAGGTCAGCCCCAGCATTTT. Translation gives CASYITGQGQPQHF.

This clone was picked up a small number of times. This chain joins TRBV27 and TRBJ1-2, with D tentatively TRBD1 (5 bases). This CDR3 has 16 residues. Looked up from germline, CDR1 is MNHEY and CDR2 is SMNVEV (reference sequence). The ends were cut back, 2 bases at V and 4 bases at J, with 17 bases in the middle. The CDR3, as DNA: TGTGCCAGCAGTTTAGCTGGACAACGGGCTCTCTATGGCTACACCTTC. Translated, it gives CASSLAGQRALYGYTF.

This clone has more than one count but fewer than ten. CDR3 sequence reads: CASSRLAGRETQYF. CDR3 coding DNA: TGTGCCAGCAGCCGGCTAGCGGGAAGAGAGACCCAGTACTTC. The chain joins TRBV28 to TRBJ2-5; 9 positions match TRBD2. Germline lookup yields CDR1 MDHEN and CDR2 SYDVKM. Trimming cost V 6 bases and J 4 bases; bases outside gene matches: 6. There are 14 residues in the CDR3.

This rearrangement joins TRBV5-4 to TRBJ1-5; weak D call: TRBD1 (5 bases). The germline V and J ends were trimmed by 3 bases and 5 bases, with 12 bases remaining between them. Germline CDR1 reads SGHNT; CDR2 reads YYREEE (reference sequence). The CDR3 consists of 14 residues. The CDR3, as DNA: TGTGCCAGCAGCTGGGGATTCAGGGATCAGCCCCAGCATTTT. This gives the protein CASSWGFRDQPQHF.

This clone appeared a few times. The chain joins TRBV27 to TRBJ1-2; 10 bases are shared with TRBD1. V dropped 3 bases and J dropped 3; count of bases not matched to a gene: 4. Germline V gene sequence: CDR1 MNHEY, CDR2 SMNVEV (reference sequence). CDR3 length equals 15 residues. The CDR3 loop is CASSLGTGVDYGYTF. CDR3 DNA: TGTGCCAGCAGTTTGGGGACAGGGGTTGACTATGGCTACACCTTC.

Regarding this clone: A much larger clone is a single base away; this may be a read error. The same CDR3 is also encoded by other DNA sequences in this sample. The chain joins TRBV27 to TRBJ2-3; no reliable D call. The V end was cut by 6 bases, the J end by 0 bases, with 10 bases between. The CDR3 length is 14 residues. Germline CDR1 is MNHEY and CDR2 is SMNVEV (reference sequence). The CDR3 nucleotides read TGTGCCAGCAGCTTAGGCGGTAGCACAGATACGCAGTATTTT. This codes for CASSLGGSTDTQYF.

This clone was counted only a few times. The chain uses TRBV5-1 and TRBJ1-1; tentative D call: TRBD1 (5 bases). The germline V gene encodes CDR1 SGHRS and CDR2 YFSETQ. This CDR3 is 13 amino acids long. The V and J ends lost 1 base and 11 bases respectively, with 15 bases between them. CDR3 protein: CASSLSQGSGAFF. Written as DNA, the CDR3 is TGCGCCAGCAGCTTGTCCCAGGGCTCTGGTGCTTTCTTT.

This clone was observed a handful of times. The chain couples TRBV19 to TRBJ1-1, with D maybe TRBD1 (6 bases). Trimming shortened V by 5 bases and J by 4 bases, and 14 bases separated the two germline ends. CDR1 is LNHDA and CDR2 is SQIVND in the germline V gene (reference sequence). The CDR3 loop spans 14 amino acids. The CDR3 protein is CASSSNRVSTEAFF. For the CDR3, the DNA is TGTGCCAGTAGTTCAAACAGGGTATCCACTGAAGCTTTCTTT.

This chain links TRBV28 with TRBJ1-2; D gene uncertain. Germline CDR1 reads MDHEN; CDR2 reads SYDVKM. The CDR3 is made up of 12 amino acids. V lost 1 base and J lost 8, with 8 bases in between. In DNA form, the CDR3 reads TGTGCCAGCAGTTTATCCCTCTCCGGCTACACCTTC. This encodes CASSLSLSGYTF.

In this sample, this clone turned up a few times. V is TRBV6-5 and J is TRBJ2-6; 7 positions match TRBD2. Germline V gives CDR1 MNHEY, CDR2 SVGAGI. This CDR3 is built from 16 residues. The junction had 6 bases not matched to a gene; V was cut back by 6 bases and J by 1 base. This chain's CDR3 is CASSYNGGSGANVLTF. For the CDR3, the DNA is TGTGCCAGCAGCTACAACGGGGGGTCTGGGGCCAACGTCCTGACTTTC.

The rearrangement uses TRBV7-8 and TRBJ1-1, with 7 bases identical to TRBD1. The V and J ends lost 0 bases and 5 bases, in that order; junction bases with no gene match: 3. Per the germline V gene, CDR1 is SGHVS and CDR2 is FQNEAQ. This CDR3 has 14 amino acids. CDR3 amino acids: CASSLAGGRTEAFF. The CDR3, as DNA: TGTGCCAGCAGCTTAGCAGGGGGCCGGACTGAAGCTTTCTTT.

The chain uses TRBV29-1 and TRBJ2-7, with 12 positions matching TRBD1. CDR3 length: 14 residues. Germline values: CDR1 SQVTM, CDR2 ANQGSEA. V gave up 4 bases and J gave up 7 bases; unmatched junction bases: 8. The CDR3: CSVGHGTGGPEQYF. The CDR3 DNA sequence: TGCAGCGTTGGTCACGGGACAGGGGGCCCTGAGCAGTACTTC.

The chain joins TRBV9 to TRBJ2-7; D might be TRBD2 (6 bases). The CDR3 has 16 amino acids. Per the germline V gene, CDR1 is SGDLS and CDR2 is YYNGEE. The V end lost 0 bases, the J end lost 4 bases, and 17 bases lay between the germline ends. In nucleotides, the CDR3 is TGTGCCAGCAGCGTAGACGGCGGCGGGAAGCCGTACGAGCAGTACTTC. It codes for CASSVDGGGKPYEQYF. The full variable domain, with the rest looked up from reference TRBV9 and TRBJ2-7, is DSGVTQTPKHLITATGQRVTLRCSPRSGDLSVYWYQQSLDQGLQFLIQYYNGEERAKGNILERFSAQQFPDLHSELNLSSLELGDSALYFCASSVDGGGKPYEQYFGPGTRLTVT.

This clone was found a few times. This sequence joins TRBV4-3 and TRBJ2-3; D not certain. Germline V lookup: CDR1 LGHNA, CDR2 YSLEER. The CDR3 length is 14 residues. Trimming removed 0 bases at V and 8 bases at J, with 12 bases between. CDR3 sequence (DNA): TGCGCCAGCAGCCAAGAGTCACCCCCCGGTACGCAGTATTTT. It codes for CASSQESPPGTQYF.